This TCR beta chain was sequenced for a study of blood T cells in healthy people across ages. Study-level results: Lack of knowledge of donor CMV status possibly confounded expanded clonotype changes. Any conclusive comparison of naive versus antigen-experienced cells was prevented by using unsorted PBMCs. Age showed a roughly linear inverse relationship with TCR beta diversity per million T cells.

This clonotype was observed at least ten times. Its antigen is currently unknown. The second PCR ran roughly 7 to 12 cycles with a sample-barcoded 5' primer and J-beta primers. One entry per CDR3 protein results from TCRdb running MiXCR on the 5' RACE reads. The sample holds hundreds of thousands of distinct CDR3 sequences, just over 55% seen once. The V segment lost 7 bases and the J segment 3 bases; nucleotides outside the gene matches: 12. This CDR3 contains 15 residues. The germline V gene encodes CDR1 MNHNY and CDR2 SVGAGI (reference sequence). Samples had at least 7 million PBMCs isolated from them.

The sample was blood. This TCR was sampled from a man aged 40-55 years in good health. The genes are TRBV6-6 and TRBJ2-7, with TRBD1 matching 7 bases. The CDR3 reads CASTQATGMRYEQYF. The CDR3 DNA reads TGTGCCAGCACCCAGGCGACAGGGATGCGCTACGAGCAGTACTTC.